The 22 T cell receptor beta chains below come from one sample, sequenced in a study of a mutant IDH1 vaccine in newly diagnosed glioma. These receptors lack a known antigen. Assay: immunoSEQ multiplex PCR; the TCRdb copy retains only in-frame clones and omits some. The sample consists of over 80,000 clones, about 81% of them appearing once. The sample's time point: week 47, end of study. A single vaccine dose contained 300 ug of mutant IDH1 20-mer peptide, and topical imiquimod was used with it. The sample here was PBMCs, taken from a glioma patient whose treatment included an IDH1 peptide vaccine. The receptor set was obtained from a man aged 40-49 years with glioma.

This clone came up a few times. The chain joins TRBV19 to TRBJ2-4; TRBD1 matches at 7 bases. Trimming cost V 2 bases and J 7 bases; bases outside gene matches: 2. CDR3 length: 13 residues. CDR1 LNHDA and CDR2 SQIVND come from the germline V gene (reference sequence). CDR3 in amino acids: CASSIPTGNIQYF. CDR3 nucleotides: TGTGCCAGTAGTATACCGACAGGGAACATTCAGTACTTC.

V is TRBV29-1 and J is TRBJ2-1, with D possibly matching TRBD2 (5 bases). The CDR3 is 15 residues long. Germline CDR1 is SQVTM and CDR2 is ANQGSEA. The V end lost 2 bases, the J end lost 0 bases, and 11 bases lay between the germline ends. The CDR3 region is CSVEIAFGSYNEQFF. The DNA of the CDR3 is TGCAGCGTTGAAATAGCGTTTGGCTCCTACAATGAGCAGTTCTTC.

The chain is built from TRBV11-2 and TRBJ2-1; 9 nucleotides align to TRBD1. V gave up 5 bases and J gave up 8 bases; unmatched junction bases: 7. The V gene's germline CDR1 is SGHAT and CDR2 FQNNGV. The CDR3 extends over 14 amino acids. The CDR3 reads CASSRDRASDEQFF. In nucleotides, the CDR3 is TGTGCCAGCAGCCGGGACAGGGCTTCGGATGAGCAGTTCTTC.

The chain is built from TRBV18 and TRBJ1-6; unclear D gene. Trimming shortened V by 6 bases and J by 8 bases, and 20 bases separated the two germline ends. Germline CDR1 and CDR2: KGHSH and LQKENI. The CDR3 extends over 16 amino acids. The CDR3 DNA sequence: TGTGCCAGCTCCCCCGGTGGCAGGTCCTTTGATTCACCCCTCCACTTT. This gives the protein CASSPGGRSFDSPLHF.

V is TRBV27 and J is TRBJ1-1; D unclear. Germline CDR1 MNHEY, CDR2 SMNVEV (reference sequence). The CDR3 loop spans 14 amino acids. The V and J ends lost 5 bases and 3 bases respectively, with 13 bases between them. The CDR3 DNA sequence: TGTGCCAGCAGTCCGCGTTGGCCAGACACTGAAGCTTTCTTT. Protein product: CASSPRWPDTEAFF.

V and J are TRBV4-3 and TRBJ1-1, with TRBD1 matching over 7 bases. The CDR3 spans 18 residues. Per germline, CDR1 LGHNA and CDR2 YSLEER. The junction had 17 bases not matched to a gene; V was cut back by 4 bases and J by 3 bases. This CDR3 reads CASSLLTGAKGWYTEAFF. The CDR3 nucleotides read TGCGCCAGCAGCCTACTTACAGGGGCCAAGGGTTGGTACACTGAAGCTTTCTTT.

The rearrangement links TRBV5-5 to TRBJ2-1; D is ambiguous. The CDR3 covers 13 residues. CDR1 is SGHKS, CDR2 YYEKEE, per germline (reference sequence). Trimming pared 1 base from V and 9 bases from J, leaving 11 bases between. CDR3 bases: TGTGCCAGCAGCTTGTGGGCGGCGTCTGAGCAGTTCTTC. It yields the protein CASSLWAASEQFF.

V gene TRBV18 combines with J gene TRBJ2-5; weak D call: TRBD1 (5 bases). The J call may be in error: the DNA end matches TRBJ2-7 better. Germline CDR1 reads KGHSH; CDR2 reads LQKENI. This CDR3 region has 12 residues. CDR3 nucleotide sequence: TGTGCCAGCTCACCTACAGGATACGAGCAGTACTTC. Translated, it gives CASSPTGYEQYF.

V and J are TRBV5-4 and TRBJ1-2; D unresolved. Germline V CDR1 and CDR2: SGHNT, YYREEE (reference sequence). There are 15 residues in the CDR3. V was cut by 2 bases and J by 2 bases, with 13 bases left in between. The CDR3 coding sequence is TGTGCCAGCAGCTTAGGATCCTCTCGGAACTATGGCTACACCTTC. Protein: CASSLGSSRNYGYTF.

CDR3 DNA: TGCAGCGTTGTTGGGGGGCGCGAAGGCTACACCTTC. Protein sequence: CSVVGGREGYTF. The chain has TRBV29-1 and TRBJ1-2; D is perhaps TRBD1 (6 bases). Germline V gives CDR1 SQVTM, CDR2 ANQGSEA. CDR3 size: 12 residues. Trimming took off 4 bases at V and 8 bases at J, with 14 bases between the two ends.

Here the CDR3 DNA reads TGCGCCAGCAAGGACGGTGGGAGTGGCACCGGGGAGCTGTTTTTT. The encoded protein is CASKDGGSGTGELFF. The V call is TRBV10-1, the J call TRBJ2-2, with D possibly TRBD2 on 5 matching bases. CDR1 is WNHNN and CDR2 is SYGVQD in the germline V gene (reference sequence). The CDR3 totals 15 residues. The germline V and J ends were trimmed by 7 bases and 4 bases, with 16 bases remaining between them.

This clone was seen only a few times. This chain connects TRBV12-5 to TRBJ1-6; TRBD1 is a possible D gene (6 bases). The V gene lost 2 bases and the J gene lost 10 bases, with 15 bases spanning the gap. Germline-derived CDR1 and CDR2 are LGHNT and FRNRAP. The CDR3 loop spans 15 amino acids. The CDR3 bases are TGTGCTAGTGGTTTGAATCAGGGGAGAGGGTCACCCCTCCACTTT. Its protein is CASGLNQGRGSPLHF.

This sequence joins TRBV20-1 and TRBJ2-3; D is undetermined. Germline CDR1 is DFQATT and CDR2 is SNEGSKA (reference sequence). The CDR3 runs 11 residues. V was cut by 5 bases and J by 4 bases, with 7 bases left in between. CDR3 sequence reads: CSAGAPDTQYF. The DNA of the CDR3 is TGCAGTGCTGGAGCCCCAGATACGCAGTATTTT.

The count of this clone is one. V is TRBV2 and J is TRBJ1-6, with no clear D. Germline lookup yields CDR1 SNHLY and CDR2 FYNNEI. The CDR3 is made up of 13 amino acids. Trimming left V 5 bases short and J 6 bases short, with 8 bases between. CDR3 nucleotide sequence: TGTGCCAGCAGTCTAGGTCTTAATTCACCCCTCCACTTT. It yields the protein CASSLGLNSPLHF.

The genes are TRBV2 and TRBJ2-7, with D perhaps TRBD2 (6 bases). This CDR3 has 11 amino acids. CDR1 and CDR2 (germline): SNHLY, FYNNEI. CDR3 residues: CSQSRGIEQYF. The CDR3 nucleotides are TGTTCCCAAAGTCGGGGGATCGAGCAGTACTTC.

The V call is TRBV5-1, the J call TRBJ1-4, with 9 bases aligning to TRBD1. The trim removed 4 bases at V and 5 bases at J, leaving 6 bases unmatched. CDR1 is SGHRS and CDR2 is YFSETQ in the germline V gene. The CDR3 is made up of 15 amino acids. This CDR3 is CASSPGQGKNEKLFF. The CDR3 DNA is TGCGCCAGCAGCCCCGGACAGGGGAAGAATGAAAAACTGTTTTTT.

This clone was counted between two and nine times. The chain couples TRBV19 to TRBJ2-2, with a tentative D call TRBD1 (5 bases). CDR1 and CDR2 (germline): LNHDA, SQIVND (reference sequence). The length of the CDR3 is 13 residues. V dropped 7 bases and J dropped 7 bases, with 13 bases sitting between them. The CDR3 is CASNGQGFGELFF. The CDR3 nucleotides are TGTGCCAGTAATGGGCAGGGATTCGGGGAGCTGTTTTTT.

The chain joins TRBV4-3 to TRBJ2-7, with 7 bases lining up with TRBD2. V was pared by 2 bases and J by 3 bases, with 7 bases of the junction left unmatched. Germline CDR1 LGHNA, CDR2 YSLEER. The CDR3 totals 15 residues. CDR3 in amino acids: CASSQSTSELYEQYF. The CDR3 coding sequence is TGCGCCAGCAGCCAATCTACTAGCGAGCTCTACGAGCAGTACTTC.

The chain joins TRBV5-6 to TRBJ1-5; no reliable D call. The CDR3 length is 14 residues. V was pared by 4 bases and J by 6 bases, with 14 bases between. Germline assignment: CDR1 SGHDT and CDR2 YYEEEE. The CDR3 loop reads CASSTGVSGQPQHF. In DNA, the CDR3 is TGTGCCAGCAGCACCGGGGTTTCGGGTCAGCCCCAGCATTTT.

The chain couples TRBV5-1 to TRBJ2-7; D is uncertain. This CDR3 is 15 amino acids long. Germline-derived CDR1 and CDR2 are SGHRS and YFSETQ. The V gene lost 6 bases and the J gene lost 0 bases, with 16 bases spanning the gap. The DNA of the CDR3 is TGCGCCAGCAACGCCGGGTACATGAGCTCCTACGAGCAGTACTTC. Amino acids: CASNAGYMSSYEQYF.

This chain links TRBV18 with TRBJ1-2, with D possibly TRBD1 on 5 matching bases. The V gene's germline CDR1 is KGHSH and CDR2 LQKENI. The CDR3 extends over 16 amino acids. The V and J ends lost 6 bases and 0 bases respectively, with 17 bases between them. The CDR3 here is CASSSITGNSNYGYTF. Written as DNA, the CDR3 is TGTGCCAGCTCCTCCATTACAGGAAACTCTAACTATGGCTACACCTTC.

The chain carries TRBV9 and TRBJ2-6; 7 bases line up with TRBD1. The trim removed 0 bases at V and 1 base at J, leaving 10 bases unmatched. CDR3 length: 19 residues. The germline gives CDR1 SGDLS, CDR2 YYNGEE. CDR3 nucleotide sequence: TGTGCCAGCAGCGTAGAAAAGACAGGGCTTGGGTCTGGGGCCAACGTCCTGACTTTC. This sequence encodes CASSVEKTGLGSGANVLTF.